Shown below are 2 T cell receptor beta chains from a single sample sequenced in a study of blood T cell repertoires in COVID-19. Libraries were prepared by immunoSEQ multiplex PCR; TCRdb keeps only in-frame clonotypes and omits some of them. The sample gives about 320,000 clones, 90% of which show up once; roughly 2.6% is in the top ten. Source material: PBMCs or T cells enriched from blood (not recorded which). These receptors all stem from a man in his 60s who had recovered from COVID-19.

The chain recombines TRBV10-3 with TRBJ1-1; D not resolved. This CDR3 contains 12 residues. Germline V gene data show CDR1 as ENHRY and CDR2 as SYGVKD. V was cut by 7 bases and J by 1 base, with 7 bases left in between. The CDR3 sequence: CAITTGNTEAFF. The CDR3 DNA reads as TGTGCCATCACGACGGGGAACACTGAAGCTTTCTTT.

J is TRBJ2-3 and V is TRBV5-8; D perhaps matches TRBD1 (5 bases). The CDR3 is 15 residues long. The germline V gene encodes CDR1 SGHTS and CDR2 YDEGEE. V was trimmed by 1 base and J by 2 bases, leaving 11 bases between them. The chain's CDR3 is CASSLLATDTDTQYF. Here the CDR3 DNA reads TGTGCCAGCAGCTTGCTCGCGACAGACACAGATACGCAGTATTTT.